These 21 T cell receptor beta chains came from one sample sequenced in a study of PD-1 blockade in mismatch repair-deficient tumors. The repertoire was sequenced with immunoSEQ multiplex PCR; TCRdb's copy has only in-frame clones and lacks some. Of some 100,000 clones listed, 82% were seen once; the top ten hold roughly 6.3%. The sample here was peripheral blood, taken approximately 8 months after starting pembrolizumab. These receptors originate from an adult with mismatch repair-deficient cancer.

The genes are TRBV28 and TRBJ1-5; 7 bases are a match to TRBD1. The ends lost 3 bases at V and 10 bases at J; junction bases unmatched: 3. CDR3 size: 12 residues. Germline CDR1 MDHEN, CDR2 SYDVKM. CDR3 sequence: CASSFGDSPQHF. The CDR3 bases are TGTGCCAGCAGTTTCGGGGACAGCCCCCAGCATTTT. Looking up the rest from reference TRBV28 and TRBJ1-5 gives the full variable domain: DVKVTQSSRYLVKRTGEKVFLECVQDMDHENMFWYRQDPGLGLRLIYFSYDVKMKEKGDIPEGYSVSREKKERFSLILESASTNQTSMYLCASSFGDSPQHFGDGTRLSIL.

The chain links TRBV5-8 to TRBJ2-4; TRBD2 agrees at 12 bases. Germline loops: CDR1 SGHTS, CDR2 YDEGEE. V was clipped by 4 bases and J by 6 bases; unmatched bases: 8. The CDR3 sequence is 16 residues long. The CDR3 reads CASSPRTSGNVNIQYF. The CDR3 DNA reads as TGTGCCAGCAGCCCGCGGACTAGCGGGAATGTAAACATTCAGTACTTC.

The genes are TRBV19 and TRBJ1-5, with D possibly matching TRBD1 (6 bases). Germline CDR1 reads LNHDA; CDR2 reads SQIVND (reference sequence). The CDR3 runs to 15 residues. The V gene lost 4 bases and the J gene lost 0 bases, with 10 bases spanning the gap. The CDR3 nucleotides read TGTGCCAGTAGTACCTGGACAGCTAGCAATCAGCCCCAGCATTTT. Translating it yields CASSTWTASNQPQHF.

This chain connects TRBV9 to TRBJ2-7; 10 nucleotides line up with TRBD1. Germline lookup yields CDR1 SGDLS and CDR2 YYNGEE. J lost 3 bases, V lost 4 bases, and 4 bases had no gene match. The CDR3 spans 14 residues. CDR3 in DNA: TGTGCCAGCAGCTCCCGGGACAGGGGCTACGAGCAGTACTTC. Translating gives CASSSRDRGYEQYF. Drawing the rest from reference TRBV9 and TRBJ2-7, the complete variable domain is DSGVTQTPKHLITATGQRVTLRCSPRSGDLSVYWYQQSLDQGLQFLIQYYNGEERAKGNILERFSAQQFPDLHSELNLSSLELGDSALYFCASSSRDRGYEQYFGPGTRLTVT.

This clone was seen just once. The V gene is TRBV7-8, the J gene TRBJ2-7; 8 bases agree with TRBD1. Trimming took 5 bases from V and 5 from J; bases not matched to a gene: 8. The CDR3 totals 14 residues. Per the germline V gene, CDR1 is SGHVS and CDR2 is FQNEAQ. CDR3 nucleotides: TGTGCCAGCAGCGGGCAGGGGGCGGTTAACGAGCAGTACTTC. It is translated as CASSGQGAVNEQYF.

The V gene is TRBV10-3, the J gene TRBJ2-3, with a tentative D call TRBD2 (6 bases). There are 14 residues in the CDR3. Germline V gene lookup returns CDR1 ENHRY and CDR2 SYGVKD. V dropped 6 bases and J dropped 1 base, with 11 bases sitting between them. Here the CDR3 DNA reads TGTGCCATCAGCGGGAGAATGGGCACAGATACGCAGTATTTT. Protein sequence: CAISGRMGTDTQYF.

Regarding this clone: Other DNA sequences in this sample translate to the same CDR3. The chain links TRBV30 to TRBJ1-3; D ambiguous. Germline V gene data show CDR1 as GTSNPN and CDR2 as SVGIG (reference sequence). Trimming removed 0 bases from V and 0 bases from J, with 6 bases in between. The CDR3 consists of 14 residues. This CDR3 reads CAWSVVGSGNTIYF. CDR3 DNA: TGTGCCTGGAGTGTGGTGGGCTCTGGAAACACCATATATTTT.

The chain combines TRBV25-1 with TRBJ2-2; a possible D gene is TRBD1 (6 bases). V dropped 6 bases and J dropped 5 bases, with 7 bases sitting between them. Germline V lookup: CDR1 MGHDK, CDR2 SYGVNS. The CDR3 totals 12 residues. The CDR3 DNA reads TGTGCCAGCAGCACAGGGACCGGGGAGCTGTTTTTT. Its protein product is CASSTGTGELFF.

The V gene is TRBV9, the J gene TRBJ2-6; 8 positions match TRBD1. Per the germline V gene, CDR1 is SGDLS and CDR2 is YYNGEE. This CDR3 spans 17 amino acids. V shed 3 bases and J 0 bases; nucleotides not matched to a gene: 5. The chain's CDR3 is CASSGTGLPSGANVLTF. The DNA for the CDR3 is TGTGCCAGCAGCGGGACAGGGCTCCCCTCTGGGGCCAACGTCCTGACTTTC. The whole variable domain, filled in from reference TRBV9 and TRBJ2-6, reads DSGVTQTPKHLITATGQRVTLRCSPRSGDLSVYWYQQSLDQGLQFLIQYYNGEERAKGNILERFSAQQFPDLHSELNLSSLELGDSALYFCASSGTGLPSGANVLTFGAGSRLTVL.

The chain carries TRBV7-3 and TRBJ2-6; 9 nucleotides agree with TRBD1. With V trimmed by 3 bases and J by 0 bases, 9 bases remained unmatched. Germline CDR1 SGHTA, CDR2 FQGTGA. CDR3 length: 19 residues. CDR3 DNA sequence: TGTGCCAGCAGCTTTCTCAGGGACAGGGCACACTCTGGGGCCAACGTCCTGACTTTC. Its translation is CASSFLRDRAHSGANVLTF.

The chain uses TRBV27 and TRBJ2-2; D may be TRBD1 (6 bases). Trimming shortened V by 4 bases and J by 1 base, and 16 bases separated the two germline ends. From germline, CDR1 is MNHEY and CDR2 SMNVEV (reference sequence). CDR3 length: 17 amino acids. The CDR3: CASSSKYRDLNTGELFF. CDR3 bases: TGTGCCAGCAGTTCAAAATACAGGGACCTGAACACCGGGGAGCTGTTTTTT.

The V gene is TRBV2, the J gene TRBJ1-1, with D unresolved. CDR3 size: 11 residues. The ends were cut back, 4 bases at V and 11 bases at J, with 11 bases in the middle. Per germline, CDR1 SNHLY and CDR2 FYNNEI. CDR3 nucleotide sequence: TGTGCCAGCAGTGGAGTATCCGCGGCTTTCTTT. It translates to CASSGVSAAFF.

The V call is TRBV4-3, the J call TRBJ1-3; the D is unclear. Germline V CDR1 and CDR2: LGHNA, YSLEER. The CDR3 spans 13 residues. Trimming took 3 bases from V and 0 from J, leaving 3 bases between them. The CDR3 loop reads CASSQGSGNTIYF. DNA for the CDR3: TGCGCCAGCAGCCAGGGCTCTGGAAACACCATATATTTT.

The chain recombines TRBV27 with TRBJ2-1; TRBD2 matches 10 bases. The CDR3 spans 13 residues. The V gene end was trimmed by 9 bases and the J gene end by 4 bases; junction bases not matched to a gene: 3. Germline V gene lookup returns CDR1 MNHEY and CDR2 SMNVEV (reference sequence). In nucleotides, the CDR3 is TGTGCCAGTGGACTAGCGGTTTACAATGAGCAGTTCTTC. It codes for CASGLAVYNEQFF.

This chain links TRBV11-2 with TRBJ2-5, with D unresolved. With 5 bases removed from V and 5 bases from J, the gap between germline ends came to 12 bases. CDR3 length equals 13 residues. CDR1 is SGHAT and CDR2 is FQNNGV in the germline V gene. The CDR3 region has the DNA TGTGCCAGCAGCCTCCCGTGGGTCGAGACCCAGTACTTC. Protein: CASSLPWVETQYF.

This clone was seen at least ten times. This rearrangement joins TRBV5-4 to TRBJ2-2; D uncertain. The V end lost 2 bases, the J end lost 6 bases, and 8 bases lay between the germline ends. This CDR3 region has 13 residues. The germline V gene has CDR1 SGHNT and CDR2 YYREEE (reference sequence). The CDR3 sequence: CASSFRPAGELFF. The DNA of the CDR3 is TGTGCCAGCAGCTTTCGTCCGGCCGGGGAGCTGTTTTTT. Supplemented by reference TRBV5-4 and TRBJ2-2, the full variable domain reads ETGVTQSPTHLIKTRGQQVTLRCSSQSGHNTVSWYQQALGQGPQFIFQYYREEENGRGNFPPRFSGLQFPNYSSELNVNALELDDSALYLCASSFRPAGELFFGEGSRLTVL.

This clone was seen just once. V is TRBV6-5 and J is TRBJ2-1; 9 nucleotides agree with TRBD2. The CDR3 contains 15 residues. The V segment lost 0 bases and the J segment 9 bases; nucleotides outside the gene matches: 6. CDR1 MNHEY and CDR2 SVGAGI come from the germline V gene. The CDR3 is CASSYSGTSSAEQFF. For the CDR3, the DNA is TGTGCCAGCAGTTACTCTGGGACTAGCAGCGCTGAGCAGTTCTTC.

This chain joins TRBV2 and TRBJ1-2; D is possibly TRBD1 (6 bases). V lost 5 bases to trimming and J lost 6 bases, with 10 bases between them. This CDR3 is 12 amino acids long. Germline values: CDR1 SNHLY, CDR2 FYNNEI. CDR3 in DNA: TGTGCCAGCAGTACAGGGTTTGATGGCTACACCTTC. Its translation is CASSTGFDGYTF.

V usage is TRBV7-2 and J usage is TRBJ1-1, with no clear D. The CDR3 sequence is 13 residues long. Looked up from germline, CDR1 is SGHTA and CDR2 is FQGNSA. V lost 4 bases, J lost 4 bases, and 10 bases lay in between. CDR3: CASSSDRITEAFF. CDR3 in DNA: TGTGCCAGCAGCTCAGACCGGATCACTGAAGCTTTCTTT.

V gene TRBV5-6 combines with J gene TRBJ1-2; 7 bases are shared with TRBD1. The CDR3 is made up of 14 amino acids. From germline, CDR1 is SGHDT and CDR2 YYEEEE. J gave up 1 base and V 4 bases, and 4 bases lay outside the gene matches. CDR3 amino acids: CASSLGQSNYGYTF. The CDR3 coding sequence is TGTGCCAGCAGCCTGGGACAGAGTAACTATGGCTACACCTTC.

The V and J genes are TRBV7-2 and TRBJ1-2; D possibly corresponds to TRBD1 (6 bases). Deletions cut 3 bases from V and 5 bases from J, with 19 bases between. CDR3 size: 16 residues. Germline CDR1 is SGHTA and CDR2 is FQGNSA. The CDR3 coding sequence is TGTGCCAGCAGCTTCAAAGTCCGGGACACTTATTATGGCTACACCTTC. Translating it yields CASSFKVRDTYYGYTF.